This T cell receptor (beta chain) was retrieved from a study of PD-1 blockade in classical Hodgkin lymphoma. Produced via immunoSEQ multiplex PCR; TCRdb's table is partial and in-frame only. The sample lists about 15,000 clones; 85% were seen once. Every patient was affected by relapse after autologous stem cell transplantation, while exposure to brentuximab vedotin was not uniform. The study purified CD4+ T cells from thawed PBMCs using magnetic negative selection. Classifying best responses yielded complete response, partial response or progressive disease. The V end lost 4 bases, the J end lost 3 bases, and 21 bases lay between the germline ends. CDR3 length: 17 amino acids. Germline V gene data show CDR1 as SGHRS and CDR2 as YFSETQ.

The sample in question was CD4+ T cells from blood, obtained at baseline. The chain carries TRBV5-1 and TRBJ2-3; possibly TRBD1 for D (6 bases). This clonotype originated in a human donor with classical Hodgkin lymphoma. CDR3 coding DNA: TGCGCCAGCAGCCGGATACCCTCAGGGGTAGGGACAGATACGCAGTATTTT. Its protein is CASSRIPSGVGTDTQYF. The complete variable domain, with remaining parts taken from reference TRBV5-1 and TRBJ2-3, reads KAGVTQTPRYLIKTRGQQVTLSCSPISGHRSVSWYQQTPGQGLQFLFEYFSETQRNKGNFPGRFSGRQFSNSRSEMNVSTLELGDSALYLCASSRIPSGVGTDTQYFGPGTRLTVL.